A selection of T cell receptor beta chains follows, all from one sample in a study of T cells in Graves' hyperthyroidism and ophthalmopathy. Using its own MiXCR run on the multiplex PCR reads, TCRdb lists one record per CDR3 protein. The data contain around 450,000 distinct CDR3 sequences, roughly an eighth of them seen just once; the ten biggest clones take up 5.3%. Sample: blood. These receptors came from a young woman with Graves' hyperthyroidism. Both conserved end residues are part of each CDR3. The order of the fields is CDR3 DNA, CDR3 protein, clone size, D gene, J gene, V gene. A D gene is named only where the DNA matches it firmly. The size entry gives once, few, many, or a class for an expanded clone.

CDR3nt: TGCAGTGCCCCAAAAGAGGAGAACACTGAAGCTTTCTTT
CDR3aa: CSAPKEENTEAFF
abundance: many
d_gene: NA
j_gene: TRBJ1-1
v_gene: TRBV20-1

CDR3nt: TGTGCCAGCAGTCCCCAAAAACTGAGTCTCTCCTACGAGCAGTACTTC
CDR3aa: CASSPQKLSLSYEQYF
abundance: many
d_gene: NA
j_gene: TRBJ2-7
v_gene: TRBV28

CDR3nt: TGTGCCAGCAGCCGCACAATCGGGACTAGCGGGAGCACCTACGAGCAGTACTTC
CDR3aa: CASSRTIGTSGSTYEQYF
abundance: many
d_gene: TRBD2
j_gene: TRBJ2-7
v_gene: TRBV7-2

CDR3nt: TGCAGTGCTAGAGAGGACAGCCACATTCAGTACTTC
CDR3aa: CSAREDSHIQYF
abundance: many
d_gene: NA
j_gene: TRBJ2-4
v_gene: TRBV20-1

CDR3nt: TGTGCCAGCAGTTACCCCCAAGGGCGCAATGAGCAGTTCTTC
CDR3aa: CASSYPQGRNEQFF
abundance: many
d_gene: NA
j_gene: TRBJ2-1
v_gene: TRBV6-6

CDR3nt: TGTGCCAGCAGCGTAGTGGCTGGACCTACCGGGGAGCTGTTTTTT
CDR3aa: CASSVVAGPTGELFF
abundance: few
d_gene: NA
j_gene: TRBJ2-2
v_gene: TRBV9

CDR3nt: TGCAGTGCTGGCCGGGACAGTAATAGCAATCAGCCCCAGCATTTT
CDR3aa: CSAGRDSNSNQPQHF
abundance: few
d_gene: TRBD1
j_gene: TRBJ1-5
v_gene: TRBV20-1

CDR3nt: TGTGCCAGCAGCCTTGGGGGGGGTGGCACTGAAGCTTTCTTT
CDR3aa: CASSLGGGGTEAFF
abundance: many
d_gene: NA
j_gene: TRBJ1-1
v_gene: TRBV5-1

CDR3nt: TGTGCCAGCAGTTTCGGGGGTCTAGCCAAAAACATTCAGTACTTC
CDR3aa: CASSFGGLAKNIQYF
abundance: many
d_gene: NA
j_gene: TRBJ2-4
v_gene: TRBV27

CDR3nt: TGTGCCAGCAGTGAACGACTAGCGGGAATTAGTACCCAGTACTTC
CDR3aa: CASSERLAGISTQYF
abundance: many
d_gene: TRBD2
j_gene: TRBJ2-5
v_gene: TRBV2